One sample yielded the 28 T cell receptor beta chains listed below, sequenced in a study of cytomegalovirus exposure and HLA in healthy donors. Here immunoSEQ multiplex PCR was the method, and the copy in TCRdb shows in-frame clones only, minus some. The sample lists a few hundred thousand clones, roughly 90% occurring once. Input material: PBMCs. Receptors were obtained from a woman aged 18-35 years in good health and CMV-seronegative.

The chain uses TRBV28 and TRBJ2-1; the D gene is possibly TRBD2 (5 bases). With 7 bases removed from V and 5 bases from J, the gap between germline ends came to 12 bases. The CDR3 totals 13 residues. The V gene's germline CDR1 is MDHEN and CDR2 SYDVKM. CDR3 region: CASTEGQNNEQFF. In DNA, the CDR3 is TGTGCCAGCACCGAGGGCCAAAACAATGAGCAGTTCTTC.

The chain couples TRBV5-1 to TRBJ2-3; 9 nucleotides line up with TRBD1. From germline, CDR1 is SGHRS and CDR2 YFSETQ. The CDR3 length is 14 residues. The V segment lost 4 bases and the J segment 4 bases; nucleotides outside the gene matches: 4. DNA of the CDR3: TGCGCCAGCAGCCCGGGACAGGGCTCAGATACGCAGTATTTT. Translation gives CASSPGQGSDTQYF.

This rearrangement joins TRBV4-2 to TRBJ2-3; 9 bases align to TRBD1. Germline loops: CDR1 LGHNA, CDR2 YNFKEQ. With V trimmed by 6 bases and J by 2 bases, 9 bases remained unmatched. The CDR3 consists of 16 residues. Here the CDR3 reads CASRPHRGRNTDTQYF. The DNA for the CDR3 is TGTGCCAGCAGACCTCACAGGGGGCGGAACACAGATACGCAGTATTTT.

The chain employs TRBV11-2 and TRBJ2-1; 10 bases match TRBD2. Trimming removed 5 bases from V and 10 bases from J; junction bases left unmatched: 11. The germline V gene encodes CDR1 SGHAT and CDR2 FQNNGV. The CDR3 extends over 15 amino acids. The CDR3 protein is CASSIMSGGAGEQFF. CDR3 nucleotide sequence: TGTGCCAGCAGCATAATGAGCGGGGGGGCAGGGGAGCAGTTCTTC.

This chain connects TRBV14 to TRBJ2-7; 8 bases fit TRBD2. CDR3 length: 16 residues. V lost 4 bases and J lost 3; bases outside the gene matches: 11. From germline, CDR1 is SGHDN and CDR2 FVKESK. CDR3 loop: CASSPKLSGVYYEQYF. The CDR3 coding sequence is TGTGCCAGCAGCCCCAAGCTTAGCGGGGTATACTACGAGCAGTACTTC. Using reference TRBV14 and TRBJ2-7 for the parts outside the CDR3, the full variable domain is EAGVTQFPSHSVIEKGQTVTLRCDPISGHDNLYWYRRVMGKEIKFLLHFVKESKQDESGMPNNRFLAERTGGTYSTLKVQPAELEDSGVYFCASSPKLSGVYYEQYFGPGTRLTVT.

The chain uses TRBV28 and TRBJ1-2; TRBD1 is a possible D gene (5 bases). The CDR3 contains 14 residues. Trimming shortened V by 3 bases and J by 7 bases, and 15 bases separated the two germline ends. Germline assignment: CDR1 MDHEN and CDR2 SYDVKM. The CDR3 coding sequence is TGTGCCAGCAGTTTCACCGGGGGTCTGGGTGGCTACACCTTC. Its protein is CASSFTGGLGGYTF.

The rearrangement uses TRBV28 and TRBJ1-2; D gene unclear. The CDR3 covers 13 residues. From germline, CDR1 is MDHEN and CDR2 SYDVKM. The V end lost 3 bases, the J end lost 4 bases, and 9 bases lay between the germline ends. The CDR3 nucleotides read TGTGCCAGCAGTTTGCGGGCTCTCTATGGCTACACCTTC. Amino acid sequence: CASSLRALYGYTF.

The chain recombines TRBV19 with TRBJ1-5; TRBD1 is a possible D gene (5 bases). From germline, CDR1 is LNHDA and CDR2 SQIVND (reference sequence). Trimming left V 8 bases short and J 9 bases short, with 14 bases between. CDR3 size: 12 residues. This CDR3 is CASSQGIRPQHF. In DNA form, the CDR3 reads TGTGCCAGTTCTCAGGGAATCAGGCCCCAGCATTTT.

The rearrangement links TRBV5-1 to TRBJ1-6, with 7 bases matching TRBD1. Trimming removed 0 bases from V and 11 bases from J; junction bases left unmatched: 11. Germline V gives CDR1 SGHRS, CDR2 YFSETQ. This CDR3 has 16 residues. CDR3 in DNA: TGCGCCAGCAGCTTGGAGGGCAGGGGGACGAGGCCACCCCTCCACTTT. It translates to CASSLEGRGTRPPLHF. Combining the CDR3 with reference TRBV5-1 and TRBJ1-6 gives the whole variable domain KAGVTQTPRYLIKTRGQQVTLSCSPISGHRSVSWYQQTPGQGLQFLFEYFSETQRNKGNFPGRFSGRQFSNSRSEMNVSTLELGDSALYLCASSLEGRGTRPPLHFGNGTRLTVT.

V usage is TRBV28 and J usage is TRBJ2-2, with TRBD2 identical over 9 bases. Germline-derived CDR1 and CDR2 are MDHEN and SYDVKM. CDR3 length equals 17 residues. The V gene end was trimmed by 3 bases and the J gene end by 0 bases; junction bases not matched to a gene: 5. CDR3 loop: CASSFFSGGANTGELFF. CDR3 DNA: TGTGCCAGCAGTTTCTTTAGCGGGGGAGCGAACACCGGGGAGCTGTTTTTT.

The chain employs TRBV4-3 and TRBJ2-1, with TRBD2 matching over 10 bases. CDR3 length: 15 amino acids. V gave up 2 bases and J gave up 2 bases; unmatched junction bases: 0. The germline V gene has CDR1 LGHNA and CDR2 YSLEER. CDR3 sequence: CASSQSGGAYNEQFF. The DNA of the CDR3 is TGCGCCAGCAGCCAAAGCGGGGGGGCCTACAATGAGCAGTTCTTC.

The genes are TRBV7-9 and TRBJ1-4; perhaps TRBD1 as D (5 bases). The germline V gene has CDR1 SEHNR and CDR2 FQNEAQ (reference sequence). This CDR3 is 12 amino acids long. The V end lost 2 bases, the J end lost 12 bases, and 10 bases lay between the germline ends. The CDR3 nucleotides are TGTGCCAGCAGCTTAATGGGGGAGGAACTGTTTTTT. It yields the protein CASSLMGEELFF.

V and J are TRBV7-2 and TRBJ2-5, with TRBD2 matching 8 bases. From germline, CDR1 is SGHTA and CDR2 FQGNSA. This CDR3 has 14 amino acids. V gave up 5 bases and J gave up 2 bases; unmatched junction bases: 4. This CDR3 reads CASSPAGAQETQYF. DNA of the CDR3: TGTGCCAGCAGCCCAGCGGGGGCACAAGAGACCCAGTACTTC. Supplemented by reference TRBV7-2 and TRBJ2-5, the full variable domain reads GAGVSQSPSNKVTEKGKDVELRCDPISGHTALYWYRQSLGQGLEFLIYFQGNSAPDKSGLPSDRFSAERTGGSVSTLTIQRTQQEDSAVYLCASSPAGAQETQYFGPGTRLLVL.

This chain joins TRBV19 and TRBJ1-5; unclear D gene. The germline V gene encodes CDR1 LNHDA and CDR2 SQIVND (reference sequence). The CDR3 consists of 17 residues. The V and J ends lost 7 bases and 0 bases respectively, with 19 bases between them. CDR3 protein: CASTAGFFENSNQPQHF. Here the CDR3 DNA reads TGTGCCAGTACGGCGGGGTTTTTCGAGAATAGCAATCAGCCCCAGCATTTT.

The chain carries TRBV28 and TRBJ1-6; D is ambiguous. The CDR3 extends over 14 amino acids. Trimming cost V 6 bases and J 12 bases, with 18 bases left between them. The germline V gene encodes CDR1 MDHEN and CDR2 SYDVKM. The CDR3 bases are TGTGCCAGCAGCCCCGCTGGGTGGAGAGGACCCCTCCACTTT. This translates into CASSPAGWRGPLHF.

The rearrangement joins TRBV7-9 to TRBJ1-4; D gene unclear. CDR1 SEHNR and CDR2 FQNEAQ come from the germline V gene (reference sequence). Trimming removed 3 bases from V and 13 bases from J, with 12 bases in between. The CDR3 runs 12 residues. The DNA of the CDR3 is TGTGCCAGCAGCTTGGCGGGTTATCGACTGTTTTTT. Its translation is CASSLAGYRLFF.

The V and J genes are TRBV7-3 and TRBJ2-2; D possibly corresponds to TRBD2 (6 bases). The CDR3 runs to 13 residues. V gave up 3 bases and J gave up 6 bases, with 8 bases separating them. The germline CDR1 and CDR2 sequences are SGHTA and FQGTGA. CDR3 sequence reads: CASSFGGPGELFF. The CDR3 DNA sequence: TGTGCCAGCAGCTTTGGAGGGCCCGGGGAGCTGTTTTTT. Full variable domain (remainder filled in from reference TRBV7-3 and TRBJ2-2): GAGVSQTPSNKVTEKGKYVELRCDPISGHTALYWYRQSLGQGPEFLIYFQGTGAADDSGLPNDRFFAVRPEGSVSTLKIQRTERGDSAVYLCASSFGGPGELFFGEGSRLTVL.

This chain uses TRBV5-1 with TRBJ2-5; 9 positions match TRBD1. Trimming at V came to 3 bases and at J to 2 bases, leaving 2 bases not matched to a gene. Germline CDR1 SGHRS, CDR2 YFSETQ. There are 14 residues in the CDR3. The CDR3 coding sequence is TGCGCCAGCAGCTGGGACAGGGAACAAGAGACCCAGTACTTC. It yields the protein CASSWDREQETQYF.

Notes on this clone: At the DNA level, this CDR3 is encoded by other sequences in the same sample as well. V gene TRBV2 combines with J gene TRBJ1-3; D not resolved. Per the germline V gene, CDR1 is SNHLY and CDR2 is FYNNEI. V lost 6 bases and J lost 0, with 12 bases in between. The CDR3 has 15 residues. The CDR3 loop reads CASSAGIYSGNTIYF. The CDR3 DNA sequence: TGTGCCAGCAGCGCCGGGATCTACTCTGGAAACACCATATATTTT.

The rearrangement uses TRBV11-2 and TRBJ2-7; 8 bases map to TRBD1. Germline CDR1 and CDR2: SGHAT and FQNNGV. J lost 9 bases, V lost 0 bases, and 10 bases had no gene match. CDR3 length equals 15 residues. The CDR3 DNA reads TGTGCCAGCAGCTTAGATGGGACAGGTCTACGAGGGCAGTACTTC. Its translation: CASSLDGTGLRGQYF.

The rearrangement links TRBV2 to TRBJ2-5; D unresolved. This CDR3 region has 14 residues. CDR1 SNHLY and CDR2 FYNNEI come from the germline V gene. The ends were cut back, 3 bases at V and 3 bases at J, with 11 bases in the middle. For the CDR3, the DNA is TGTGCCAGCAGTGATCGGGTTGTAGAAGAGACCCAGTACTTC. Translating gives CASSDRVVEETQYF.

The V call is TRBV6-1, the J call TRBJ2-7; D remains unclear. Germline V gives CDR1 MNHNS, CDR2 SASEGT. The CDR3 contains 13 residues. The CDR3 DNA follows: TGTGCCAGCAGTGTAGACTCCTCCTCCGAGCAGTACGTC. Amino acid sequence: CASSVDSSSEQYV.

V is TRBV7-9 and J is TRBJ1-6; 8 bases align to TRBD1. The germline gives CDR1 SEHNR, CDR2 FQNEAQ (reference sequence). The CDR3 totals 11 residues. The CDR3 DNA reads TGTGCAGGACAGGGTGATTCACCCCTCCACTTT. Encoded protein: CAGQGDSPLHF. The full variable domain, in which reference TRBV7-9 and TRBJ1-6 provide the parts outside the CDR3, is DTGVSQNPRHKITKRGQNVTFRCDPISEHNRLYWYRQTLGQGPEFLTYFQNEAQLEKSRLLSDRFSAERPKGSFSTLEIQRTEQGDSAMYLCAGQGDSPLHFGNGTRLTVT.

The CDR3 reads CASSLQTGRFYTF. The DNA of the CDR3 is TGTGCCAGCAGTTTACAGACAGGGAGGTTCTACACCTTC. The chain couples TRBV28 to TRBJ1-2; 7 bases fit TRBD1. This CDR3 has 13 amino acids. J was trimmed by 10 bases and V by 2 bases; bases with no gene match: 7. Germline CDR1 MDHEN, CDR2 SYDVKM.

This CDR3 is CASSTNGGQRDYGYTF. The CDR3, as DNA: TGTGCCAGTAGCACGAACGGGGGGCAGCGGGACTATGGCTACACCTTC. This sequence joins TRBV19 and TRBJ1-2, with a possible D match to TRBD1 (6 bases). V shed 6 bases and J shed 3 bases, with 20 bases lying between them. CDR1 LNHDA and CDR2 SQIVND come from the germline V gene (reference sequence). CDR3 size: 16 residues.

The chain employs TRBV2 and TRBJ2-3; D remains unclear. V was cut by 5 bases and J by 2 bases, with 8 bases left in between. Germline V gene lookup returns CDR1 SNHLY and CDR2 FYNNEI. This CDR3 is 13 amino acids long. CDR3 sequence (DNA): TGTGCCAGCAGTTCGACTTACACAGATACGCAGTATTTT. Its translation: CASSSTYTDTQYF.

The chain joins TRBV7-9 to TRBJ2-5, with a tentative D call TRBD2 (5 bases). Germline CDR1 reads SEHNR; CDR2 reads FQNEAQ (reference sequence). V lost 5 bases, J lost 9 bases, and 25 bases lay in between. This CDR3 has 16 amino acids. CDR3 sequence reads: CASSAEQPNGVRAQYF. Written as DNA, the CDR3 is TGTGCCAGCAGCGCGGAACAGCCCAACGGGGTACGGGCCCAGTACTTC.

The rearrangement joins TRBV5-5 to TRBJ1-6, with D possibly matching TRBD1 (5 bases). Germline V gene data show CDR1 as SGHKS and CDR2 as YYEKEE (reference sequence). The CDR3 is made up of 16 amino acids. Trimming took 0 bases from V and 11 from J, leaving 18 bases between them. The CDR3 coding sequence is TGTGCCAGCAGCTTGGAGGGGTCGGGCGGGGCGACACCCCTCCACTTT. Its protein is CASSLEGSGGATPLHF.